The text below deals with one TCR beta chain. As yet, its antigen is unknown. V gave up 3 bases and J gave up 1 base, with 18 bases separating them. The CDR3 length is 17 residues. Germline V gene lookup returns CDR1 SGHDN and CDR2 FVKESK. The data were produced by immunoSEQ multiplex PCR, yet TCRdb's version contains in-frame clones alone and is incomplete. The table has a few thousand clones, about 25% seen once; the top ten hold roughly 6%. These data originate in a study of T cells in localized non-small cell lung cancer. Study-level points and caveats: Of the tissues analyzed, uninvolved adjacent lung showed maximal T cell clonality, greater than tumor. A raised T cell density in blood coincided with lengthier overall survival. The study detected a median around 61 of the top 100 tumor clones in adjacent lung. It remains possible that heterogeneity exists, since only one tumor region was sequenced.

Here the sequenced sample was lung tumor tissue, taken before any cancer treatment. This TCR was sampled from a woman aged 40-69 years with stage I lung adenocarcinoma. The rearrangement uses TRBV14 and TRBJ1-1; D may be TRBD1 (5 bases). CDR3 nucleotide sequence: TGTGCCAGCAGCCACCTGCACGGGGGAATTAAGAACACTGAAGCTTTCTTT. It encodes CASSHLHGGIKNTEAFF.